Listed below are T cell receptor beta chains from one sample, sequenced in a study of human T cells and chemical hapten exposure. TCRdb independently ran MiXCR on the RACE reads; one entry per CDR3 protein. Among some 360,000 distinct CDR3 sequences listed, approximately 5.1% were seen once. The specimen was whole blood, collected in connection with sensitization to the hapten diphenylcyclopropenone (DPC). The receptors derive from a woman between 45 and 65 years old with alopecia areata. Some clones in this sample may be carry-over from other donors' samples. The CDR3 runs from the conserved cysteine through the conserved F or W. A D gene is named only where the DNA matches it firmly. Rows may omit the clone size; those that give it use once, few, many or a size class.

-	TRBV10-3	TRBJ1-1	14	-	CAISESQGSTEAFF	TGTGCCATCAGTGAATCCCAGGGTAGCACTGAAGCTTTCTTT
-	TRBV11-2	TRBJ1-5	15	-	CASSLGIGSNQPQHF	TGTGCCAGCAGCTTAGGAATTGGCAGCAATCAGCCCCAGCATTTT
TRBD2	TRBV9	TRBJ2-4	18	many	CASSVATRSSGAKNIQYF	TGTGCCAGCAGCGTAGCTACAAGGTCTAGCGGAGCCAAAAACATTCAGTACTTC
TRBD1	TRBV5-6	TRBJ1-2	15	-	CASSLGQVLFYGYTF	TGTGCCAGCAGCTTAGGACAGGTCCTCTTCTATGGCTACACCTTC
-	TRBV28	TRBJ1-2	13	many	CASSWDFNYGYTF	TGTGCCAGCAGTTGGGACTTCAACTATGGCTACACCTTC
-	TRBV12-3/TRBV12-4	TRBJ1-5	15	few	CASSFSGSGNQPQHF	TGTGCCAGCAGTTTCTCAGGGTCTGGCAATCAGCCCCAGCATTTT
-	TRBV7-2	TRBJ1-1	13	many	CASSFSGTTEAFF	TGTGCCAGCAGCTTCTCAGGGACAACTGAAGCTTTCTTT
-	TRBV6-5	TRBJ2-2	12	many	CASREDTGELFF	TGTGCCAGCAGGGAGGACACCGGGGAGCTGTTTTTT
TRBD2	TRBV6-2/TRBV6-3	TRBJ2-7	15	many	CASSHTSGTAGEQYF	TGTGCCAGCAGCCACACTAGCGGCACCGCCGGCGAGCAGTACTTC
-	TRBV6-6	TRBJ2-5	12	many	CASSYPKETQYF	TGTGCCAGCAGTTACCCCAAAGAGACCCAGTACTTC
TRBD1	TRBV20-1	TRBJ1-1	15	many	CSARMTGGRQTEAFF	TGCAGTGCTAGAATGACAGGGGGCCGTCAGACTGAAGCTTTCTTT
-	TRBV29-1	TRBJ1-1	13	many	CSVPGAYRTEAFF	TGCAGCGTCCCGGGGGCTTATAGGACTGAAGCTTTCTTT
-	TRBV7-9	TRBJ2-7	13	many	CASSFGIGYEQYF	TGTGCCAGCAGCTTCGGGATCGGGTACGAGCAGTACTTC
TRBD1	TRBV20-1	TRBJ2-1	14	few	CSALDRGENNEQFF	TGCAGTGCCCTCGACAGGGGAGAGAACAATGAGCAGTTCTTC
-	TRBV6-2/TRBV6-3	TRBJ1-5	15	few	CASSYGGGGNQPQHF	TGTGCCAGCAGCTACGGCGGGGGCGGAAATCAGCCCCAGCATTTT
-	TRBV20-1	TRBJ1-1	12	few	CSARKPATEAFF	TGCAGTGCTAGAAAGCCCGCCACTGAAGCTTTCTTT
TRBD1	TRBV6-5	TRBJ1-1	15	few	CASSSQGAPNTEAFF	TGTGCCAGCAGTTCACAGGGGGCGCCGAACACTGAAGCTTTCTTT
TRBD1	TRBV14	TRBJ1-1	13	once	CASSLTTGVKAFF	TGTGCCAGCAGCCTTACTACAGGGGTAAAAGCTTTCTTT
-	TRBV28	TRBJ2-7	12	-	CASSPPRYEQYF	TGTGCCAGCAGTCCCCCCCGGTACGAGCAGTACTTC
-	TRBV6-1	TRBJ1-6	13	-	CASSEATNSPLHF	TGTGCCAGCAGTGAAGCAACTAATTCACCCCTCCACTTT
TRBD1	TRBV3-1	TRBJ2-2	14	many	CASSFRQGRRELFF	TGTGCCAGCAGCTTTAGACAGGGTCGAAGGGAGCTGTTTTTT
TRBD1	TRBV27	TRBJ1-2	13	many	CASSPTGTAGYTF	TGTGCCAGCAGTCCAACCGGGACAGCTGGCTACACCTTC
-	TRBV14	TRBJ2-7	15	many	CASSQVSGSTYEQYF	TGTGCCAGCAGCCAAGTTTCAGGGTCGACCTACGAGCAGTACTTC
-	TRBV6-2/TRBV6-3	TRBJ2-3	16	few	CASSYSRLASADTQYF	TGTGCCAGCAGTTACAGCCGGCTAGCGAGCGCCGATACGCAGTATTTT
TRBD1	TRBV29-1	TRBJ2-1	14	many	CSVLPGQGGHEQFF	TGCAGCGTTCTTCCGGGACAGGGGGGCCATGAGCAGTTCTTC
TRBD2	TRBV5-1	TRBJ2-3	15	-	CASSFGGRSPDTQYF	TGCGCCAGCAGCTTTGGCGGGAGAAGTCCAGATACGCAGTATTTT
TRBD1	TRBV20-1	TRBJ1-3	16	few	CSARVFGQGTGNTIYF	TGCAGTGCTAGAGTTTTCGGACAGGGGACTGGAAACACCATATATTTT
-	TRBV14	TRBJ2-4	13	-	CASSIRQGGIQYF	TGTGCCAGCAGCATCCGACAGGGAGGCATTCAGTACTTC
TRBD2	TRBV6-6	TRBJ2-7	17	-	CASRPLAGGPRGYEQYF	TGTGCCAGCAGGCCACTAGCGGGAGGGCCTCGCGGCTACGAGCAGTACTTC
-	TRBV28	TRBJ2-7	16	many	CASSMTRGGATYEQYF	TGTGCCAGCAGCATGACGAGGGGGGGCGCTACCTACGAGCAGTACTTC
-	TRBV20-1	TRBJ2-5	13	-	CSARDPTRETQYF	TGCAGTGCTAGAGATCCGACTAGAGAGACCCAGTACTTC
-	TRBV2	TRBJ2-7	13	many	CASERDGGGEQYF	TGTGCCAGTGAACGGGACGGAGGAGGCGAGCAGTACTTC
-	TRBV28	TRBJ2-7	14	few	CASSTTLSSYEQYF	TGTGCCAGCAGTACGACCTTAAGCTCCTACGAGCAGTACTTC
-	TRBV3-1	TRBJ2-5	13	-	CASSPGTVGAQYF	TGTGCCAGCAGCCCTGGGACGGTGGGGGCCCAGTACTTC
TRBD1	TRBV10-3	TRBJ2-5	14	many	CAISRDRERETQYF	TGTGCCATCAGTCGGGACAGGGAACGCGAGACCCAGTACTTC
-	TRBV12-3/TRBV12-4	TRBJ1-2	12	few	CASSLAGNGYTF	TGTGCCAGCAGTTTAGCGGGGAACGGCTACACCTTC
TRBD2	TRBV4-2	TRBJ2-7	16	many	CASSQGVSGGADEQYF	TGTGCCAGCAGCCAAGGGGTCTCGGGAGGGGCGGACGAGCAGTACTTC
-	TRBV3-1	TRBJ1-1	15	-	CASSQATVIRAEAFF	TGTGCCAGCAGCCAAGCTACAGTGATTCGTGCTGAAGCTTTCTTT
-	TRBV29-1	TRBJ2-3	13	many	CSVRFSGADTQYF	TGCAGCGTCCGATTTTCCGGGGCAGATACGCAGTATTTT
TRBD1	TRBV29-1	TRBJ2-1	15	-	CSVPDRGRTYNEQFF	TGCAGCGTTCCGGACAGGGGGCGGACCTACAATGAGCAGTTCTTC
TRBD1	TRBV29-1	TRBJ2-7	15	-	CSVGARQGARHEQYF	TGCAGCGTGGGGGCCCGACAGGGGGCGCGCCACGAGCAGTACTTC
-	TRBV5-1	TRBJ2-1	12	many	CASSFTLNEQFF	TGCGCCAGCAGCTTTACACTCAATGAGCAGTTCTTC
-	TRBV13	TRBJ2-5	17	few	CASSPPSPSSGQETQYF	TGTGCCAGCAGCCCGCCCTCCCCCTCCAGCGGACAAGAGACCCAGTACTTC
TRBD2	TRBV5-1	TRBJ2-1	14	-	CASSSAGGQHELFF	TGCGCCAGCAGCTCAGCGGGGGGCCAGCATGAGCTGTTCTTC
TRBD2	TRBV7-2	TRBJ2-3	16	many	CASSPQLAGGADTQYF	TGTGCCAGCAGCCCCCAACTAGCGGGGGGTGCAGATACGCAGTATTTT
-	TRBV10-3	TRBJ2-5	15	many	CAISESGAQEETQYF	TGTGCCATCAGTGAGTCGGGGGCTCAGGAGGAGACCCAGTACTTC
-	TRBV20-1	TRBJ2-4	11	many	CSASDPNIQYF	TGCAGTGCTAGCGATCCGAACATTCAGTACTTC
-	TRBV3-1	TRBJ2-2	17	many	CASSQAKAGENTGELFF	TGTGCCAGCAGCCAAGCTAAGGCAGGGGAGAACACCGGGGAGCTGTTTTTT
-	TRBV14	TRBJ1-5	13	few	CASSQGINQPQHF	TGTGCCAGCAGCCAAGGGATCAATCAGCCCCAGCATTTT
-	TRBV14	TRBJ2-1	14	many	CASSQVKGYNEQFF	TGTGCCAGCAGCCAGGTTAAGGGGTACAATGAGCAGTTCTTC
-	TRBV7-2	TRBJ2-7	14	few	CASSSDGAPYEQYF	TGTGCCAGCAGCTCGGACGGGGCCCCCTACGAGCAGTACTTC
-	TRBV6-5	TRBJ2-1	13	many	CASLGSGSNEQFF	TGTGCCAGCCTAGGGAGCGGGTCGAATGAGCAGTTCTTC
TRBD2	TRBV27	TRBJ2-7	14	many	CASRTGGRYYEQYF	TGTGCCAGCAGGACTGGCGGGAGGTACTACGAGCAGTACTTC
-	TRBV10-3	TRBJ2-5	13	many	CAISLGAKETQYF	TGTGCCATCAGCCTCGGGGCAAAAGAGACCCAGTACTTC